This T cell receptor beta chain was identified during a study of T cells after yellow fever vaccination. Study-wide points: A large majority of primary-vaccination clones showed up again after the booster (about 97% CD4, about 90% CD8).

In TCRdb, the 5' RACE reads were re-called with MiXCR into one record per CDR3 protein. The sample records about 510,000 distinct CDR3 sequences, 20% to 25% being singletons. The V end lost 6 bases, the J end lost 9 bases, and 12 bases lay between the germline ends. The V gene's germline CDR1 is ENHRY and CDR2 SYGVKD. CDR3 length equals 12 residues. This clonotype appeared a few times. As yet, its antigen is unknown. This TCR was sampled from a man younger than 35 who received the YFV17D yellow fever vaccine. V is TRBV10-3 and J is TRBJ2-1, with a possible D match to TRBD2 (6 bases). Sequencing used PBMCs, obtained roughly 23 days after the first yellow fever vaccination. CDR3 bases: TGTGCCATCAGGAGTTTGGGGGGTGAGCAGTTCTTC. Translated: CAIRSLGGEQFF.